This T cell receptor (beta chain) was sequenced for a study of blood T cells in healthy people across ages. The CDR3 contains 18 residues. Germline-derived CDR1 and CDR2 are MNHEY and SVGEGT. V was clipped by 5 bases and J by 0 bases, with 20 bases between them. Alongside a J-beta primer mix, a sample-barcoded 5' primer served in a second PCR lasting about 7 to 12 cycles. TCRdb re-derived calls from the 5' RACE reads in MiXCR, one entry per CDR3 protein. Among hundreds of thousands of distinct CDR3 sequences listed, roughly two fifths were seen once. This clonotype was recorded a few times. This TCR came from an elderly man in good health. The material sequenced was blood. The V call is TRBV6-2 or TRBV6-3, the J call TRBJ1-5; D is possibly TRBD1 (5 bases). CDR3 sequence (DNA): TGTGCCAGCAGTGCCCTACGGGGACGGGGTTATAGCAATCAGCCCCAGCATTTT. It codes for CASSALRGRGYSNQPQHF.